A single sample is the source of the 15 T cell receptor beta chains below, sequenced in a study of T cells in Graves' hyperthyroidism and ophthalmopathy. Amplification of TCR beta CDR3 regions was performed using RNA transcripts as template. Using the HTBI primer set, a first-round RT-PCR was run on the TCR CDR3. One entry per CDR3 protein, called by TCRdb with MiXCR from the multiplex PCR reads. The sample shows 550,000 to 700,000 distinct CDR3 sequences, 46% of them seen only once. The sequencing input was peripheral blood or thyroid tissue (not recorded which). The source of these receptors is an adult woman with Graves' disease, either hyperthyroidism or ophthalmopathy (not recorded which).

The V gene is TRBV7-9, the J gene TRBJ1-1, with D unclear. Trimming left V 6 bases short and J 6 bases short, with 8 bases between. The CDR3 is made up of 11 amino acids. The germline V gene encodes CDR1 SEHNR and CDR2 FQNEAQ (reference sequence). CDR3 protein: CASSQVAEAFF. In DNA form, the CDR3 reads TGTGCCAGCAGTCAAGTCGCTGAAGCTTTCTTT. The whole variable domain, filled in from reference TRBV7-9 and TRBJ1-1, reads DTGVSQNPRHKITKRGQNVTFRCDPISEHNRLYWYRQTLGQGPEFLTYFQNEAQLEKSRLLSDRFSAERPKGSFSTLEIQRTEQGDSAMYLCASSQVAEAFFGQGTRLTVV.

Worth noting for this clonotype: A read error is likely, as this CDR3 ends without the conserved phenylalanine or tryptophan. The CDR3 loop reads CASSPGPHRGETQYL. Written as DNA, the CDR3 is TGTGCCAGCAGCCCGGGACCGCACCGGGGAGAGACCCAGTACCTC. V is TRBV7-9 and J is TRBJ2-5; perhaps D is TRBD1 or TRBD2 (5 bases each). V was pared by 5 bases and J by 4 bases, with 17 bases between. The CDR3 is 15 residues long. The germline CDR1 and CDR2 sequences are SEHNR and FQNEAQ (reference sequence).

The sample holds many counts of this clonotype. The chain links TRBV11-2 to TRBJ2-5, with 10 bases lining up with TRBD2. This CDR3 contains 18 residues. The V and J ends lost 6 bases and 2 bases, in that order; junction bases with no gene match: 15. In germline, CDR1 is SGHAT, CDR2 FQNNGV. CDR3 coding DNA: TGTGCCAGCAGTCCCCTTGGAATAGCGGGAGGAGCTCAAGAGACCCAGTACTTC. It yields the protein CASSPLGIAGGAQETQYF. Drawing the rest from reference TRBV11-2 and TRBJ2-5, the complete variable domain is EAGVAQSPRYKIIEKRQSVAFWCNPISGHATLYWYQQILGQGPKLLIQFQNNGVVDDSQLPKDRFSAERLKGVDSTLKIQPAKLEDSAVYLCASSPLGIAGGAQETQYFGPGTRLLVL.

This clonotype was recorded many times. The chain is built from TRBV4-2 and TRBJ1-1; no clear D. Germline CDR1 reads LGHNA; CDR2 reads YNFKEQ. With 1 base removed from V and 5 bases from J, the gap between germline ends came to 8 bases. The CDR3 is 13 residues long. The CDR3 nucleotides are TGTGCCAGCAGCCAAGGGGGTTTAACTGAAGCTTTCTTT. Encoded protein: CASSQGGLTEAFF.

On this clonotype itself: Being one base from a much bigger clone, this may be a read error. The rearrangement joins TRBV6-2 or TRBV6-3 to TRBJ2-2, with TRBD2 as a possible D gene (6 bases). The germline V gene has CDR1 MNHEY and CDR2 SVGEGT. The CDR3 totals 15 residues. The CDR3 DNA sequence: TGTGCCAGCAGTTACTCGGGACTCCGCACCGGGGGGCTGTTTTTT. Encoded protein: CASSYSGLRTGGLFF.

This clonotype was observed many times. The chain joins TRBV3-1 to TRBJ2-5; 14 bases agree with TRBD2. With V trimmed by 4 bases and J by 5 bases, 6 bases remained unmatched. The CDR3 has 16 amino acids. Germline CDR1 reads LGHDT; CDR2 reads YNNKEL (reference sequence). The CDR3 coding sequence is TGTGCCAGCAGCCCCGGGACTAGCGGGAGTATGGAGACCCAGTACTTC. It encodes CASSPGTSGSMETQYF.

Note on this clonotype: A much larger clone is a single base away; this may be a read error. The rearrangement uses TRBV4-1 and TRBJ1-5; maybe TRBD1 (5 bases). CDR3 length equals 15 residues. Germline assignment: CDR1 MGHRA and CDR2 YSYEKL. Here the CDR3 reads CASRHTLGGEQPQHF. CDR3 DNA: TGCGCCAGCCGCCACACCTTGGGGGGAGAACAGCCCCAGCATTTT.

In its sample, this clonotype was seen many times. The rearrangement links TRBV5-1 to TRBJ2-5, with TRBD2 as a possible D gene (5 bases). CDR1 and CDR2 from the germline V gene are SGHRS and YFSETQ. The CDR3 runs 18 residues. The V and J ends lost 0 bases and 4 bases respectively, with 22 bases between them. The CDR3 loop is CASSLAGILRRPPETQYF. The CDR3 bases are TGCGCCAGCAGCTTGGCCGGGATATTACGCAGGCCTCCAGAGACCCAGTACTTC.

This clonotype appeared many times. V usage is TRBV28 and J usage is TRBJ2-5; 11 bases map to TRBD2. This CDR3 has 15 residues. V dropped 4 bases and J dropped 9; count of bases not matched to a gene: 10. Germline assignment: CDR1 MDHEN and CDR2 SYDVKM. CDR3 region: CASSSGLAVWGAQYF. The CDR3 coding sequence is TGTGCCAGCAGTTCGGGACTAGCGGTGTGGGGGGCCCAGTACTTC.

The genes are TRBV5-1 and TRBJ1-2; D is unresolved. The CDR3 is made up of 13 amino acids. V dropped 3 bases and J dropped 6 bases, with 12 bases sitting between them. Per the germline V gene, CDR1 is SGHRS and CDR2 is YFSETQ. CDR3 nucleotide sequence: TGCGCCAGCAGCTCCCTTGGGGTCGATGGCTACACCTTC. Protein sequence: CASSSLGVDGYTF.

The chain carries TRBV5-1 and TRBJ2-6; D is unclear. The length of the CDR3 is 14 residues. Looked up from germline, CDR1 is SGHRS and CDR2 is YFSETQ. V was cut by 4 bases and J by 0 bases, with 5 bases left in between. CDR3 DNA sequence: TGCGCCAGCAGCCACAACTCTGGGGCCAACGTCCTGACTTTC. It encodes CASSHNSGANVLTF. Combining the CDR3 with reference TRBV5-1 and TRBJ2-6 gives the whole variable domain KAGVTQTPRYLIKTRGQQVTLSCSPISGHRSVSWYQQTPGQGLQFLFEYFSETQRNKGNFPGRFSGRQFSNSRSEMNVSTLELGDSALYLCASSHNSGANVLTFGAGSRLTVL.

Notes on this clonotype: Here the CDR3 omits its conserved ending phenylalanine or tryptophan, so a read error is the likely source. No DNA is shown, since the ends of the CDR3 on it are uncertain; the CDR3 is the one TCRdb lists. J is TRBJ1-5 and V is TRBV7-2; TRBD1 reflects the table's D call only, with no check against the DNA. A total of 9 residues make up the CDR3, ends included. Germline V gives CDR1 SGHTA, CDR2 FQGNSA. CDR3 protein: CASSSRPGT.

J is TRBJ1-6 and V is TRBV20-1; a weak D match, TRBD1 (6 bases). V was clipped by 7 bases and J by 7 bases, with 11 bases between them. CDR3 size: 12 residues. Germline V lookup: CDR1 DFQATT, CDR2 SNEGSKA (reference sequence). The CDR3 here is CSDRTENSPLHF. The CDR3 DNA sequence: TGCAGTGACAGGACAGAGAATTCACCCCTCCACTTT.

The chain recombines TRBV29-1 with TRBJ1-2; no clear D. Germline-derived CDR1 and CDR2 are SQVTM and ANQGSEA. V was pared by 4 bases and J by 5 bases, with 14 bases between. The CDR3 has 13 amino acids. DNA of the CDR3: TGCAGCGTTGGGACGGGCACCGATTATGGCTACACCTTC. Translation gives CSVGTGTDYGYTF.

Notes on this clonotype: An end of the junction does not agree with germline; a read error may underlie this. The CDR3 loop is CASSQENRQGSYEHYF. The CDR3 bases are TGCGCCAGCAGCCAAGAGAACAGGCAGGGCTCCTACGAGCACTACTTC. The genes are TRBV4-1 and TRBJ2-7, with a tentative D call TRBD1 (5 bases). The CDR3 contains 16 residues. Germline CDR1 MGHRA, CDR2 YSYEKL.